This TCR beta chain was profiled in a study of cytomegalovirus exposure and HLA in healthy donors (dated by TCRdb to the late 2010s). About the investigation overall: An earlier analysis of about 560 of the donors reported approximately 300 Gb of sequence data and 117 million unique TCR beta sequences obtained from about 179 million T cells. High-throughput TCR immunosequencing, statistical association of individual TCRs with disease status, and machine learning were combined to predict cytomegalovirus infection status. The number of donors typed differed by locus, with roughly 629-640 for A, B, C, DRB1 and DQB1, around 560 for DQA1, approximately 570 for DPA1, and 400 to 490 for DPB1. All discovery cohort repertoires had been generated on a single sequencing platform. Donor age, sex, ethnicity and CMV serostatus were compiled alongside the repertoire data. Across around 400 genotyped donors of the cohort, an average of about 240,000 unique TCR beta nucleotide sequences per donor were sequenced, and roughly 17% of those sequences were non-productive. Of the roughly 400 genotyped donors, around 81% fell in the genetic ancestry cluster associated with self-reported Caucasian donors. The study aimed to test whether cataloging public T cell receptors could reveal signatures of past pathogen exposure. About 300 gigabases of sequencing data and some 85 million unique TCR sequences were included in an early release covering roughly 700 HLA-typed donors. A later analysis re-analyzed previously published TCR beta repertoires from 650 to 800 donors and added high-resolution HLA genotyping to study TCR occurrence patterns. An earlier analysis of around 540 of the donors applied high-throughput TCR beta sequencing to assess whether each TCR beta V gene segment acted as functional or pseudogenic. The T cell repertoires of under 750 subjects were profiled by immunosequencing and related to cytomegalovirus serostatus. Rather than using new phenotypic data, the later analysis identified candidate immune exposures from TCR beta sequences and from how often those sequences occurred across donors. A later genetic analysis used genome-wide SNP genotypes for about 60% of the 666 donors, treating that subset as a discovery cohort. Class I and class II HLA loci were covered by the typing at four-digit resolution. About five DR-DQ haplotypes were treated as single units for association and clustering because of strong linkage in the cohort. In addition to the first cohort of 650 to 750 subjects, a separate validation cohort of 100 to 150 different subjects was used.

The cohort consisted of 600 or so healthy bone marrow donors. At the time of sampling, all cohort members were nominally healthy, though unrecorded immune exposures were likely present. The donor tested CMV seronegative and was one of the 352 seronegative cohort members. Every donor gave a peripheral blood sample, and the peripheral blood mononuclear cells from that sample were used for TCR beta sequencing. Genomic DNA was extracted from the blood cell samples with the Qiagen DNeasy Blood Extraction Kit. Counted from cysteine to phenylalanine, this CDR3 has 13 amino acids. Only the CDR3 part of the read is kept: 39 bases, read in frame from the first base. V loses 3 bases, J loses 8 bases, and the germline ends lie 10 bases apart. Taken from the germline V gene (reference sequence), the CDR1 and CDR2 loops are LNHDA and SQIVND. Study-wide findings and limitations: According to a later analysis, parvovirus B19, influenza, CMV and Epstein-Barr virus appeared linked to several top co-occurrence clusters. Some IMGT-functional V segments, including TRBV6-2 and TRBV6-3, could not be told apart with the 87-base-pair reads, so those segments were excluded. Only TCR beta chains were sequenced in this cohort, and the absence of alpha or paired-chain data limited detectable features. Because counts were too low, about 18 rarely observed V segments, including chromosome 9 orphons, were left out of the earlier analysis of about 620 of the donors. In a later analysis, about 16,000 TCR beta sequences were associated with specific HLA alleles at a false discovery rate of 0.05. An earlier analysis of roughly 570 of the donors showed that most TCR beta V segments appeared in productive rearrangements either about 87% or about 30% of the time, which broadly matched IMGT annotations. It was suggested by the authors that the approach could potentially be generalized to other disease states and immunological phenotypes. According to a later analysis, TCR association rates differed among HLA loci, with DRB1 alleles showing the most associated TCRs and HLA-C alleles showing the fewest. The classifier was reported to diagnose cytomegalovirus status with high specificity and sensitivity in both the original cohort and the validation cohort. A further reported finding was that TCR beta sequences accurately predicted the HLA-A and HLA-B alleles for most subjects in the first cohort. Strong co-occurrence of HLA alleles, especially DR and DQ, made assigning TCR associations to individual alleles difficult. A group of highly shared sequence variants was considered likely to be a technical artifact of the sequencing pipeline. In a later analysis, most CMV-associated TCR beta chains were found to appear HLA-restricted, with HLA associations seemingly driven largely by CMV exposure. In vitro tests confirmed that a few of the cytomegalovirus-associated TCR beta chains recognize cytomegalovirus antigens. In a later genetic analysis, a missense DCLRE1C variant was associated with V-gene and J-gene trimming of TCR beta chains, and the association was replicated in an independent cohort. The study listed approximately 150 TCR beta chains as associated with cytomegalovirus. While some public TCRs were present in many individuals, most TCR sequences turned up only very rarely across donors. Roughly uniform sequencing depth across donors was assumed in presence/absence analyses, although this assumption may not hold. A later analysis found that HLA-associated TCR beta chains were more clonally expanded and had lower generation probabilities than equally common non-associated chains. A later genetic analysis reported fewer N-insertions in productive TCRs among donors in an Asian-associated ancestry cluster than the approximately 700-donor mean. Because some donors lacked HLA typing at each locus, the association tests relied only on the typed subset. For the cohort, immune exposure information was limited to CMV serostatus. Correlated functional status among segregating V segments might reflect linkage disequilibrium, but an unknown experimental factor could not be ruled out.

Library generation was performed with the immunoSEQ multiplex PCR assay. For the multiplex PCR, a mixture combining 60 forward primers for TCR Vbeta segments and 13 reverse primers for TCR Jbeta segments was used. Amplification of the CDR3 region of rearranged TCR beta genes was performed with a multiplex PCR assay on genomic DNA. Amplified TCR beta libraries were sequenced as 87-base-pair reads on the Illumina HiSeq System. The paper's data handling went like this. A later analysis tallied 75 million to 85 million unique TCR beta chains across the approximately 670 repertoires, and about 10 million of those chains were shared by two or more donors. To remove PCR and sequencing errors, raw reads were error-corrected and collapsed into unique sequences using a nearest-neighbor algorithm that merged closely related sequences. V, D and J gene segments were assigned by aligning CDR3 sequences to IMGT reference sequences. For a sequence to be retained, a match of at least six nucleotides was required to both a V gene segment and a J gene segment. Rearrangements were called productive when the CDR3 lacked stop codons and stayed in frame with V and J; all others were non-productive. Following IMGT convention, CDR3 was defined as the stretch from the second conserved V-encoded cysteine up to the conserved J-encoded phenylalanine. In an earlier analysis of around 540 of the donors, sequences lacking an unambiguous match to a single V gene segment were excluded. An earlier analysis of some 500 of the donors classified V segments as functional when productive rearrangements were above 56.7% and as segregating when the standard deviation between donors was above 5%. A statistical classification framework was developed to diagnose cytomegalovirus status using the catalog of TCR beta chain sequences. A later analysis assigned V and J genes by comparing TCR nucleotide sequences with IMGT/GENE-DB human TR gene sequences. Using the TCRdist pipeline, a later analysis assigned CDR3 sequences along with most-parsimonious VDJ recombination scenarios. In a later analysis, each TCR beta chain was defined by its CDR3 amino acid sequence together with its V-gene family, and reads lacking a unique V-gene family were excluded. In a later analysis, approximately 590 highly shared, low-generation-probability nucleotide sequences were removed to address suspected cross-contamination and a sequencing artifact. A later analysis calculated a clonal expansion index for each public chain from normalized within-repertoire ranks of inferred template counts. In a later analysis, generation probabilities were computed with a VDJ recombination model fitted to out-of-frame rearrangements, and the resulting probabilities were checked against IGoR. Hypergeometric tests were used in a later analysis to score TCR-TCR, TCR-HLA and TCR-CMV co-occurrence, with a repertoire-size bias correction applied to the TCR pairs. In a later analysis, false discovery rates were estimated by permuting HLA or CMV assignments 20 times. A later analysis grouped co-occurring TCRs with DBSCAN, adding TCRdist sequence similarity when clustering within HLA-allele-positive subsets. Co-occurrence clustering excluded repertoires with fewer than 30,000 or more than 120,000 public chains, plus five with anomalous nucleotide sharing. Drawn from immuneACCESS, this table holds only the in-frame rearrangements with V and J called that TCRdb kept. Clones are partly lost; checked studies trace under half to an unresolved V gene and leave the rest unexplained. For V, J and clone size, that table is used; D and trimming come from the DNA. The sample has 150,000 to 200,000 clones on record, about 80% of them singletons. The ten top clones hold about 0.64% of the sample.

Remarks on this clone: It has no known antigen specificity. The record has no base qualities; no much larger clone is one base away.

The TCR originated in a boy between 10 and 17 years old in good health and CMV-seronegative. Sequencing input: PBMCs. The chain is encoded by TRBV19 joined to TRBJ2-2; the D gene remains uncertain. The nucleotide sequence is given as TGTGCCAGTAGTATTGAAGAACTGGGGGAGCTGTTTTTT. Its translation reads: CASSIEELGELFF.